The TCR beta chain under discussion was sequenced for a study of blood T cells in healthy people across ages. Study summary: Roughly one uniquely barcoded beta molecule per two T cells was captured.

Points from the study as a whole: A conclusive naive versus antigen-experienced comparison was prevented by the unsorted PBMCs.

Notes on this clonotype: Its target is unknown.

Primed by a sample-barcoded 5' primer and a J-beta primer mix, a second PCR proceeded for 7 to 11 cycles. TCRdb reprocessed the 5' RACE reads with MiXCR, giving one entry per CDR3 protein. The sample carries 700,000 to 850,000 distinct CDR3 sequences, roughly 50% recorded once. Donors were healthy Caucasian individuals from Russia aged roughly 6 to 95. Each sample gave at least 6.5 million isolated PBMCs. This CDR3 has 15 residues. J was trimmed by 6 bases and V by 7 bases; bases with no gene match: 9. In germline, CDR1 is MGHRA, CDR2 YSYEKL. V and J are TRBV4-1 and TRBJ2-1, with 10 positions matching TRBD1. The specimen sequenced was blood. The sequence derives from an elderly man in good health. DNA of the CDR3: TGCGCCAGCACCCTAAGACAGGGGGCTGGCAATGAGCAGTTCTTC. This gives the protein CASTLRQGAGNEQFF.